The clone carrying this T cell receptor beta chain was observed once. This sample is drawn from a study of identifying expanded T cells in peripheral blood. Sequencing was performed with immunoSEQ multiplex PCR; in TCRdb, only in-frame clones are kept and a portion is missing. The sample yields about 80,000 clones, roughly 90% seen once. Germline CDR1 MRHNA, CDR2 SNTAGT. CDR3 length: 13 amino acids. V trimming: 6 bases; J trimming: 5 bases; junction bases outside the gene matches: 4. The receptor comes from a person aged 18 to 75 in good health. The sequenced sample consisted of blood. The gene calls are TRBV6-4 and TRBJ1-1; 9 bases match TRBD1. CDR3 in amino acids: CASRGQGSTEAFF. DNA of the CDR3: TGTGCCAGCAGAGGACAGGGGAGTACTGAAGCTTTCTTT.